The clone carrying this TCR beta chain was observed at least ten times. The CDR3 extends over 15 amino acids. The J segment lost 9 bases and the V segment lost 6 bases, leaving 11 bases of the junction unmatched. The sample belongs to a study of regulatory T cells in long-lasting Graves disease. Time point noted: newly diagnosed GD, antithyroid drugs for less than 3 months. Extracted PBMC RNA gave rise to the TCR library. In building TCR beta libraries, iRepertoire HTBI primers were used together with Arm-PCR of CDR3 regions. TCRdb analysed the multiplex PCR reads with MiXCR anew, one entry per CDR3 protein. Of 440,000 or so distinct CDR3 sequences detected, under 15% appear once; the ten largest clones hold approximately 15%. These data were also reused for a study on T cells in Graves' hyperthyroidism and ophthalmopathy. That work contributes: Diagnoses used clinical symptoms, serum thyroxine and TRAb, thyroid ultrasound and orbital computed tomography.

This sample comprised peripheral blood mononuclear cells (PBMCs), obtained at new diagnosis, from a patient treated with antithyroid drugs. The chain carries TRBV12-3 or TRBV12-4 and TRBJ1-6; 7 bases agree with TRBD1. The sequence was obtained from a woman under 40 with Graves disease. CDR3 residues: CASRLDRVQGSPLHF. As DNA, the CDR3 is TGTGCCAGCAGACTCGACAGGGTACAGGGTTCACCCCTCCACTTT.